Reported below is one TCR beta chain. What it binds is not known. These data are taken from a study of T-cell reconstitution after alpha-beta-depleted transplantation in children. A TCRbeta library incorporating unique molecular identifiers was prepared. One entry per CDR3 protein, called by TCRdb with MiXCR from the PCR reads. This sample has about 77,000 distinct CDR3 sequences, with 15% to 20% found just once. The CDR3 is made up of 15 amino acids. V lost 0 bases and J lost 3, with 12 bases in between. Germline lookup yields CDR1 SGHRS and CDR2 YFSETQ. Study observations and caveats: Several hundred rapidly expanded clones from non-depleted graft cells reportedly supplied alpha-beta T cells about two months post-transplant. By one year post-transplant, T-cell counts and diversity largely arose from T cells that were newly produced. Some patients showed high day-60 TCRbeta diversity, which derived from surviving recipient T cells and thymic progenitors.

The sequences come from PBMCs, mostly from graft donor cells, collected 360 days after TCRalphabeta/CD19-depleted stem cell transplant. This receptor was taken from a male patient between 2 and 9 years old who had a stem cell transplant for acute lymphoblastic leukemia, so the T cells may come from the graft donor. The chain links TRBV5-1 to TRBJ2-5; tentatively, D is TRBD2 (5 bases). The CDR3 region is CASSLVTGLKETQYF. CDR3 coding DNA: TGCGCCAGCAGCTTGGTGACGGGGTTGAAAGAGACCCAGTACTTC.